This T cell receptor (beta chain) was found in a study of T-cell memory formation after mild COVID-19. A few counts support this clonotype. TCRdb re-called the 5' RACE reads through MiXCR, storing one row per CDR3 protein. The sample has 550,000 to 600,000 distinct CDR3 sequences; approximately 15% are singletons. V lost 4 bases, J lost 9 bases, and 25 bases lay in between. The CDR3 spans 18 residues. V usage is TRBV12-3 or TRBV12-4 and J usage is TRBJ1-6; D may be TRBD1 (5 bases). Sequenced: PBMCs or a T cell subset sorted from them (not recorded which). This clonotype was obtained from an adult woman who had mild COVID-19 (a few samples of this study predate the infection). Cell type and time point are not known. CDR3 nucleotides: TGTGCCAGCAGTTCAACCCCAGGGTCCCCCGCTATTGCTTCACCCCTCCACTTT. Translated, it gives CASSSTPGSPAIASPLHF.